These 19 T cell receptor beta chains were sequenced from one sample in a study of cytomegalovirus exposure and HLA in healthy donors. The PCR made use of 60 Vbeta and 13 Jbeta primers. TCRdb's copy holds only in-frame clones and misses some; the assay was immunoSEQ multiplex PCR. The profile covers roughly 180,000 clones, with 77% appearing a single time and 1.4% to 1.5% taken by the ten largest. The sequencing sample was made of PBMCs. The receptors derive from a woman aged 25 to 39 in good health and CMV-seropositive.

The CDR3 reads CATIEPIAGGYEQYF. CDR3 nucleotides: TGTGCCACCATCGAACCTATAGCGGGAGGCTACGAGCAGTACTTC. J is TRBJ2-7 and V is TRBV28; 10 bases align to TRBD2. The V segment lost 10 bases and the J segment 3 bases; nucleotides outside the gene matches: 12. Germline loops: CDR1 MDHEN, CDR2 SYDVKM. CDR3 length equals 15 residues.

The sample holds a few counts of this clone. This chain joins TRBV29-1 and TRBJ1-1, with 11 bases aligning to TRBD1. Germline V gene lookup returns CDR1 SQVTM and CDR2 ANQGSEA. This CDR3 has 14 amino acids. J gave up 4 bases and V 6 bases, and 7 bases lay outside the gene matches. CDR3 region: CSVAPGTGGTEAFF. The CDR3 nucleotides read TGCAGCGTCGCACCAGGGACAGGGGGCACTGAAGCTTTCTTT.

The rearrangement uses TRBV10-3 and TRBJ2-5, with TRBD1 identical over 7 bases. Germline-derived CDR1 and CDR2 are ENHRY and SYGVKD. J was trimmed by 3 bases and V by 0 bases; bases with no gene match: 1. The CDR3 is made up of 14 amino acids. The CDR3 reads CAISESGTEETQYF. The CDR3 DNA reads as TGTGCCATCAGTGAGTCGGGGACAGAAGAGACCCAGTACTTC.

In DNA, the CDR3 is TGTGCCAGCAGTTGGCAAACCGGGGGGGAGCAGTTCTTC. Translated: CASSWQTGGEQFF. The V and J genes are TRBV28 and TRBJ2-1, with 7 bases that match TRBD2. The CDR3 contains 13 residues. The germline gives CDR1 MDHEN, CDR2 SYDVKM. After removal of 4 bases from V and 10 bases from J, the junction contained 7 bases not matched to a gene.

V usage is TRBV14 and J usage is TRBJ2-2, with 16 bases that match TRBD2. The CDR3 spans 18 residues. Trimming cost V 4 bases and J 8 bases; bases outside gene matches: 10. Germline CDR1 and CDR2: SGHDN and FVKESK. CDR3 loop: CASSRGLAGGPVPGELFF. The CDR3 DNA follows: TGTGCCAGCAGCCGGGGACTAGCGGGAGGGCCGGTTCCGGGGGAGCTGTTTTTT.

The chain recombines TRBV2 with TRBJ2-5; 9 nucleotides align to TRBD1. This CDR3 region has 15 residues. Germline values: CDR1 SNHLY, CDR2 FYNNEI. The ends lost 0 bases at V and 4 bases at J; junction bases unmatched: 3. Here the CDR3 DNA reads TGTGCCAGCAGTGAAGCCGCGACAGGGGGAGAGACCCAGTACTTC. This sequence encodes CASSEAATGGETQYF.

The chain carries TRBV9 and TRBJ1-1; 10 positions agree with TRBD1. The CDR3 spans 14 residues. With 1 base clipped from V and 7 bases from J, the junction kept 4 bases outside the gene matches. Per the germline V gene, CDR1 is SGDLS and CDR2 is YYNGEE. CDR3 sequence: CASSVSGQGVEAFF. Written as DNA, the CDR3 is TGTGCCAGCAGCGTATCAGGACAGGGGGTTGAAGCTTTCTTT.

This clone was seen just once. The V call is TRBV11-3, the J call TRBJ1-1; no clear D gene. Trimming stripped 5 bases from V and 6 bases from J, with 10 bases between. Germline CDR1 SGHNT, CDR2 YENEEA. This CDR3 has 12 amino acids. CDR3 loop: CASSPQWPEAFF. CDR3 coding DNA: TGTGCCAGCAGCCCCCAGTGGCCTGAAGCTTTCTTT.

V gene TRBV7-8 combines with J gene TRBJ1-2; 7 nucleotides agree with TRBD1. Germline CDR1 SGHVS, CDR2 FQNEAQ. The CDR3 runs 16 residues. Unmatched junction bases numbered 13, after V lost 1 base and J lost 8 bases. The CDR3 here is CASSLGTYDRVGGYTF. The CDR3 nucleotides are TGTGCCAGCAGCTTAGGGACCTATGACAGGGTGGGAGGCTACACCTTC.

The rearrangement joins TRBV10-3 to TRBJ2-1; TRBD2 agrees at 7 bases. The length of the CDR3 is 14 residues. Trimming removed 0 bases from V and 6 bases from J; junction bases left unmatched: 2. CDR1 ENHRY and CDR2 SYGVKD come from the germline V gene. This CDR3 reads CAISESTSPNEQFF. For the CDR3, the DNA is TGTGCCATCAGTGAGTCGACTAGCCCCAATGAGCAGTTCTTC.

J is TRBJ2-1 and V is TRBV2; D is undetermined. CDR3 length: 11 amino acids. Germline CDR1 and CDR2: SNHLY and FYNNEI. The V end lost 5 bases, the J end lost 13 bases, and 12 bases lay between the germline ends. The CDR3 reads CASSLDTTQFF. The CDR3 DNA sequence: TGTGCCAGCAGTCTGGATACTACTCAGTTCTTC.

The chain is built from TRBV11-3 and TRBJ1-1, with 9 bases lining up with TRBD1. V was clipped by 4 bases and J by 1 base; unmatched bases: 4. From germline, CDR1 is SGHNT and CDR2 YENEEA. The CDR3 sequence is 15 residues long. CDR3 sequence reads: CASSSSTGGNTEAFF. CDR3 nucleotide sequence: TGTGCCAGCAGCTCCTCGACAGGGGGGAACACTGAAGCTTTCTTT. The full variable domain, with the rest looked up from reference TRBV11-3 and TRBJ1-1, is EAGVVQSPRYKIIEKKQPVAFWCNPISGHNTLYWYLQNLGQGPELLIRYENEEAVDDSQLPKDRFSAERLKGVDSTLKIQPAELGDSAVYLCASSSSTGGNTEAFFGQGTRLTVV.

V and J are TRBV6-6 and TRBJ1-5; D is unresolved. V was pared by 6 bases and J by 6 bases, with 9 bases between. CDR3 length: 12 amino acids. Germline values: CDR1 MNHNY, CDR2 SVGAGI (reference sequence). CDR3 loop: CASSEGSQPQHF. As DNA, the CDR3 is TGTGCCAGCAGCGAAGGGAGTCAGCCCCAGCATTTT.

The table lists this clone with a few counts. V and J are TRBV6-5 and TRBJ1-2; 7 bases align to TRBD1. J lost 6 bases, V lost 5 bases, and 3 bases had no gene match. The CDR3 covers 12 residues. Per germline, CDR1 MNHEY and CDR2 SVGAGI. CDR3 loop: CASSRGLDGYTF. The CDR3 coding sequence is TGTGCCAGCAGTAGGGGGCTCGATGGCTACACCTTC.

The rearrangement uses TRBV7-8 and TRBJ1-5; 10 nucleotides match TRBD1. This CDR3 spans 16 amino acids. Germline V gene sequence: CDR1 SGHVS, CDR2 FQNEAQ. J gave up 1 base and V 4 bases, and 4 bases lay outside the gene matches. In nucleotides, the CDR3 is TGTGCCAGCAGCTCAGGACAGGGGGGAAGCAATCAGCCCCAGCATTTT. Its protein product is CASSSGQGGSNQPQHF.

The CDR3, as DNA: TGCGCCAGCAGCCAAGATCACGACAGGGGGGGGGAGACCCAGTACTTC. Protein: CASSQDHDRGGETQYF. J is TRBJ2-5 and V is TRBV4-3; TRBD1 aligns across 9 bases. Germline V gene sequence: CDR1 LGHNA, CDR2 YSLEER. Trimming at V came to 0 bases and at J to 5 bases, leaving 7 bases not matched to a gene. This CDR3 is built from 16 residues.

J is TRBJ2-7 and V is TRBV9, with TRBD2 matching 8 bases. CDR3 size: 15 residues. The trim removed 4 bases at V and 3 bases at J, leaving 9 bases unmatched. Looked up from germline, CDR1 is SGDLS and CDR2 is YYNGEE. CDR3 region: CASSPREAGIYEQYF. The CDR3 DNA reads as TGTGCCAGCAGCCCGCGGGAGGCAGGGATCTACGAGCAGTACTTC.

This clone was counted a single time. The gene calls are TRBV11-2 and TRBJ2-1; TRBD2 aligns across 9 bases. From germline, CDR1 is SGHAT and CDR2 FQNNGV. V was clipped by 0 bases and J by 10 bases; unmatched bases: 13. CDR3 length equals 17 residues. The CDR3 nucleotides read TGTGCCAGCAGCTTAGATGCGGCAAGGACTAGCGTAGGGGAGCAGTTCTTC. Translation gives CASSLDAARTSVGEQFF.

The V gene is TRBV6-5, the J gene TRBJ1-1; perhaps TRBD1 as D (5 bases). Germline CDR1 MNHEY, CDR2 SVGAGI. Deletions cut 0 bases from V and 4 bases from J, with 12 bases between. The CDR3 totals 15 residues. CDR3 bases: TGTGCCAGCAGTTACTCAAGGGGTCGGGTCACTGAAGCTTTCTTT. It is translated as CASSYSRGRVTEAFF.